A selection of T cell receptor beta chains follows, all from one sample in a study of OX40 agonist ivuxolimab in advanced cancers. Here immunoSEQ multiplex PCR was the method, and the copy in TCRdb shows in-frame clones only, minus some. The repertoire consists of about 86,000 clones, with about 90% occurring once and the leading ten covering about 8.5%. The sample here was CD4+ or CD8+ T cells sorted from blood, taken in a trial of the OX40 agonist ivuxolimab. The receptors derive from an adult with an advanced solid tumor such as melanoma, head and neck, liver or kidney cancer. The CDR3 runs from the conserved cysteine through the conserved F or W. Fields, in order: CDR3 length, V gene, J gene, clone size, D gene, CDR3 protein, CDR3 DNA. The D gene is left open where the match is weak. The size field is filled for only some rows; it gives once, few, many or a size class.

16	TRBV6-1	TRBJ2-3	NA	TRBD2	CASSEVLADLTDTQYF	TGTGCCAGCAGTGAAGTCCTAGCGGATCTCACAGATACGCAGTATTTT
13	TRBV10-1	TRBJ1-2	NA	NA	CASRSGPHYGYTF	TGCGCCAGCAGATCCGGGCCCCACTATGGCTACACCTTC
17	TRBV9	TRBJ2-2	NA	TRBD1	CASSGQRQGTNTGELFF	TGTGCCAGCAGCGGCCAAAGACAGGGAACGAACACCGGGGAGCTGTTTTTT
15	TRBV6-1	TRBJ2-1	NA	TRBD2	CASKQRELSYNEQFF	TGTGCCAGCAAACAGCGGGAGTTATCCTACAATGAGCAGTTCTTC
13	TRBV7-7	TRBJ2-7	NA	NA	CASSSGLAYEQYF	TGTGCTAGCAGCTCGGGACTCGCCTACGAGCAGTACTTC
15	TRBV7-9	TRBJ1-1	NA	NA	CASSQLPALNTEAFF	TGTGCCAGCAGCCAACTGCCCGCACTGAACACTGAAGCTTTCTTT
14	TRBV2	TRBJ2-5	NA	TRBD2	CATLAAGGRETQYF	TGTGCCACCCTAGCGGCGGGGGGGCGGGAGACCCAGTACTTC
12	TRBV27	TRBJ2-2	NA	NA	CASSFLAGELFF	TGTGCCAGCAGTTTTTTGGCCGGGGAGCTGTTTTTT
15	TRBV4-2	TRBJ2-2	NA	NA	CASSQDGDGTGELFF	TGTGCCAGCAGCCAAGATGGGGACGGGACCGGGGAGCTGTTTTTT
18	TRBV9	TRBJ2-1	NA	TRBD1	CASSPLATGTGPYNEQFF	TGTGCCAGCAGCCCCCTCGCGACCGGGACAGGGCCTTACAATGAGCAGTTCTTC
11	TRBV29-1	TRBJ1-1	NA	NA	CSVDLVDVAFF	TGCAGCGTTGATTTAGTCGATGTAGCTTTCTTT
19	TRBV28	TRBJ2-4	NA	NA	CASSRPKGRDFLAKNIQYF	TGTGCCAGCAGTAGACCTAAGGGCCGGGACTTTCTAGCCAAAAACATTCAGTACTTC
17	TRBV9	TRBJ1-2	NA	NA	CASSAAGTRATNYGYTF	TGTGCCAGCAGCGCCGCCGGGACAAGGGCTACTAACTATGGCTACACCTTC
13	TRBV7-3	TRBJ2-5	NA	NA	CASSLGSGETQYF	TGTGCCAGCAGCTTAGGGAGCGGAGAGACCCAGTACTTC
12	TRBV11-2	TRBJ2-5	NA	NA	CASSGLQETQYF	TGTGCCAGCAGTGGTTTACAAGAGACCCAGTACTTC
15	TRBV27	TRBJ1-5	NA	NA	CASSLSGTVNQPQHF	TGTGCCAGCAGTTTGAGTGGTACAGTCAATCAGCCCCAGCATTTT
12	TRBV30	TRBJ2-7	NA	NA	CAWSLQGNEQYF	TGTGCCTGGAGTTTACAGGGAAACGAGCAGTACTTC
16	TRBV19	TRBJ2-2	NA	TRBD2	CASRASGRVNTGELFF	TGTGCCAGTAGGGCTAGCGGGAGGGTGAACACCGGGGAGCTGTTTTTT
15	TRBV7-8	TRBJ2-1	few	NA	CASSLASSSFNEQFF	TGTGCCAGCAGCTTAGCAAGCTCGAGCTTTAATGAGCAGTTCTTC
12	TRBV12-5	TRBJ2-5	NA	NA	CASAAGSETQYF	TGTGCTAGTGCTGCTGGATCAGAGACCCAGTACTTC
15	TRBV6-5	TRBJ2-7	NA	TRBD2	CASSSNLAAFYEQYF	TGTGCCAGCAGTTCAAACCTAGCGGCGTTCTACGAGCAGTACTTC
16	TRBV10-3	TRBJ1-2	NA	NA	CAISDRYGITNYGYTF	TGTGCCATCAGTGATAGATACGGAATCACTAACTATGGCTACACCTTC
16	TRBV2	TRBJ1-1	NA	NA	CASSFSQGMGNTEAFF	TGTGCCAGCTCTTTCTCGCAGGGGATGGGGAACACTGAAGCTTTCTTT
15	TRBV7-8	TRBJ2-7	NA	TRBD2	CASSLGTSGSYEQYF	TGTGCCAGCAGCCTCGGGACTAGCGGCTCCTACGAGCAGTACTTC
11	TRBV27	TRBJ2-3	NA	NA	CASTGGDTQYF	TGTGCCAGCACCGGAGGGGATACGCAGTATTTT
13	TRBV7-2	TRBJ2-7	once	NA	CASSLARKGEQYF	TGTGCCAGCAGCTTAGCGCGTAAGGGCGAGCAGTACTTC
16	TRBV27	TRBJ2-7	NA	NA	CASSLTGVNPYYEQYF	TGTGCCAGCAGTTTAACCGGGGTCAACCCCTACTACGAGCAGTACTTC
15	TRBV18	TRBJ1-4	NA	TRBD1	CASSPGTGDYEKLFF	TGTGCCAGCTCACCCGGGACAGGGGATTATGAAAAACTGTTTTTT
19	TRBV27	TRBJ2-6	NA	NA	CASSLSPGLWDSGANVLTF	TGTGCCAGCAGTCTAAGCCCAGGACTCTGGGACTCTGGGGCCAACGTCCTGACTTTC
12	TRBV28	TRBJ2-4	NA	NA	CASSLSRTALYF	TGTGCCAGCAGTTTATCCCGGACAGCCCTTTACTTC
16	TRBV7-2	TRBJ2-7	NA	NA	CASSPPGSPGAYEQYF	TGTGCCAGCAGCCCCCCGGGCAGTCCGGGGGCTTACGAGCAGTACTTC
13	TRBV5-4	TRBJ2-5	NA	NA	CASSPRQEETQYF	TGTGCCAGCAGCCCACGACAGGAGGAGACCCAGTACTTC
15	TRBV28	TRBJ2-4	NA	NA	CASTRAGLAKNIQYF	TGTGCCAGCACCCGGGCGGGACTAGCCAAAAACATTCAGTACTTC
14	TRBV5-1	TRBJ1-2	NA	NA	CASSLQVSGYGYTF	TGCGCCAGCAGCCTACAGGTGTCGGGCTATGGCTACACCTTC
15	TRBV6-6	TRBJ1-3	NA	NA	CASSYLGISGNTIYF	TGTGCCAGCAGTTACTTAGGGATCTCTGGAAACACCATATATTTT
13	TRBV10-2	TRBJ2-7	NA	TRBD1	CASNTGGSYEQYF	TGCGCCAGCAATACAGGGGGCTCCTACGAGCAGTACTTC
15	TRBV28	TRBJ2-1	NA	NA	CASSPAGLNNYEQFF	TGTGCCAGCAGTCCCGCAGGACTAAATAACTATGAGCAGTTCTTC
14	TRBV4-2	TRBJ1-1	NA	NA	CASSQDSVNTEAFF	TGTGCCAGCAGCCAAGATTCAGTGAACACTGAAGCTTTCTTT
16	TRBV27	TRBJ2-3	NA	NA	CASSLSGSPSTDTQYF	TGTGCCAGCAGTTTATCGGGGTCTCCTAGCACAGATACGCAGTATTTT
12	TRBV10-3	TRBJ2-3	NA	TRBD2	CATGGAGLAVHF	TGTGCAACCGGTGGCGCTGGACTAGCGGTTCATTTT
15	TRBV11-3	TRBJ2-2	NA	TRBD2	CASMRTSVNTGELFF	TGTGCCAGCATGCGGACTAGCGTGAACACCGGGGAGCTGTTTTTT
15	TRBV27	TRBJ2-7	NA	TRBD1	CASSLSVPRGPEQYF	TGTGCCAGCAGTTTATCCGTCCCCAGGGGGCCCGAGCAGTACTTC
19	TRBV9	TRBJ2-1	NA	TRBD2	CASSVAGLAGSRVDNEQFF	TGTGCCAGCAGCGTAGCCGGACTAGCGGGTTCAAGAGTTGACAATGAGCAGTTCTTC
17	TRBV7-2	TRBJ1-2	NA	NA	CASSLRSGPQRGYGYTF	TGTGCCAGCAGCTTAAGATCAGGGCCCCAGCGGGGCTATGGCTACACCTTC
14	TRBV7-8	TRBJ2-7	NA	NA	CASSFSTGPYEQYF	TGTGCCAGCAGCTTTTCGACAGGTCCCTACGAGCAGTACTTC
12	TRBV28	TRBJ1-2	NA	NA	CASNGSPYGYTF	TGTGCCAGCAACGGCAGCCCCTATGGCTACACCTTC
12	TRBV6-1	TRBJ1-2	NA	NA	CASLRGLEGYTF	TGTGCCAGCCTTCGAGGTTTAGAGGGCTACACCTTC
16	TRBV5-1	TRBJ2-5	NA	TRBD2	CASSAPSGSVRETQYF	TGCGCCAGCAGCGCCCCTAGCGGGAGTGTAAGAGAGACCCAGTACTTC